The rows below give T cell receptor beta chains drawn from one sample of a study of CD8 T cells in ankylosing spondylitis. One entry per CDR3 protein, called by TCRdb with MiXCR from the 5' RACE reads. The sample records some 200,000 distinct CDR3 sequences, about 13% being singletons. Sequences were obtained from blood, either unsorted or a sorted T cell fraction (not recorded which). These receptors came from a male donor with ankylosing spondylitis or in good health (not recorded which). The conserved cysteine and the conserved F or W are not part of the CDR3 here. Each record gives: CDR3 length, J gene, V gene, clone size, D gene, CDR3 protein. A D gene is named only where the DNA matches it firmly. Rows give clone size only sometimes, using once, few, many, or a class for an expanded clone.

>12|TRBJ2-3|TRBV9|NA|NA
ASSALSRADTQY
>12|TRBJ2-2|TRBV11-3|NA|NA
ASSLDLRGGELF
>13|TRBJ1-2|TRBV6-1|once|NA
ASSEIPRPNYGYT
>13|TRBJ2-2|TRBV7-8|many|TRBD2
AIYGRERNTGELF
>14|TRBJ2-2|TRBV2|NA|TRBD1
ASSDRGLGNTGELF
>13|TRBJ2-3|TRBV4-2|few|NA
ASSPGSLSPDTQY
>12|TRBJ2-2|TRBV4-1|many|TRBD1
ASSPTGDTGELF
>11|TRBJ2-1|TRBV29-1|NA|TRBD2
SATGGSYNEQF
>9|TRBJ2-7|TRBV6-5|few|NA
ASLRTYEQY
>14|TRBJ2-7|TRBV5-4|NA|TRBD2
ASSYWTRRGPYEQY
>13|TRBJ2-1|TRBV5-6|NA|NA
ASSYGSSTFNEQF
>13|TRBJ2-7|TRBV5-1|NA|TRBD1
ASSYDRGGSYEQY
>11|TRBJ2-5|TRBV6-1|NA|NA
ASKETGEETQY
>12|TRBJ1-2|TRBV7-9|NA|NA
ASRAGTPGAGYT
>15|TRBJ2-3|TRBV7-9|many|NA
ASSLALGGSSTDTQY
>9|TRBJ2-7|TRBV6-5|NA|NA
ASSYSDEQY
>12|TRBJ2-7|TRBV5-1|many|TRBD1
ASSLVGDSDEQY
>10|TRBJ2-7|TRBV7-9|NA|NA
ASSPNRYEQY
>11|TRBJ2-1|TRBV24-1|large|NA
ATSDGLSSEQF
>12|TRBJ2-1|TRBV2|few|NA
ASFDSSGYNEQF
>14|TRBJ1-4|TRBV12-3/TRBV12-4|many|NA
ASSYQKAVGDEKLF
>13|TRBJ2-7|TRBV9|NA|TRBD2
ASGTRSGSSYEQY
>11|TRBJ2-7|TRBV28|few|TRBD2
ASTGGGTGEQY
>12|TRBJ2-7|TRBV7-9|few|NA
ASSSPDSLYEQY
>13|TRBJ1-3|TRBV7-9|NA|NA
ASLIQGGSGNTIY
>10|TRBJ1-1|TRBV5-5|few|NA
ASSFLSTEAF
>14|TRBJ2-1|TRBV11-2|few|NA
ASSLDPRGKANEQF
>14|TRBJ2-1|TRBV7-9|NA|TRBD2
ASSSARGGGHNEQF
>13|TRBJ2-1|TRBV11-2|NA|TRBD1
ASSSRDRGGSEQF
>14|TRBJ2-1|TRBV6-2/TRBV6-3|NA|NA
ASSPYRASTYNEQF
>11|TRBJ2-5|TRBV15|NA|TRBD2
ATSGTKEETQY
>15|TRBJ1-2|TRBV4-1|NA|NA
ASSPGHGPLYNYGYT
>13|TRBJ2-2|TRBV20-1|NA|NA
SARDRSPNTGELF
>15|TRBJ2-3|TRBV20-1|few|TRBD2
SAPGTSGGSSTDTQY
>12|TRBJ2-7|TRBV4-1|NA|TRBD1
ASRPDRESYEQY
>14|TRBJ2-2|TRBV9|NA|NA
ASSAPGKGNTGELF
>12|TRBJ2-1|TRBV20-1|NA|TRBD1
SARDRERYNEQF